What follows describes a single TCR beta chain. These data belong to a study of blood T cell repertoires in COVID-19. The overall study: Samples came from the United States, Italy and Spain, spanning acute and convalescent COVID-19.

Followed over time, Seattle patients had been enrolled while infection was active. Study processing details: The assay estimated nucleated cells by amplifying reference gene primers. Clones were read by immunoSEQ multiplex PCR, and TCRdb kept only the in-frame ones, dropping some. That table furnishes V, J and clone size, whereas the DNA furnished D and trimming. The repertoire holds 400,000 to 450,000 clones, with 70% to 90% as singletons. This receptor was obtained from a man between 18 and 35 years old with COVID-19, enrolled during active disease. Sequenced material: peripheral blood.

CDR3 amino acids: CASSFSAGVSTDTQYF. As DNA, the CDR3 is TGTGCCAGCAGCTTTTCAGCGGGGGTAAGCACAGATACGCAGTATTTT. This chain joins TRBV13 and TRBJ2-3; 8 nucleotides line up with TRBD2. CDR1 is PRHDT and CDR2 is FYEKMQ in the germline V gene (reference sequence). The CDR3 is 16 residues long. V gave up 3 bases and J gave up 0 bases; unmatched junction bases: 5.